This entry lists 5 T cell receptor beta chains sequenced from one sample in a study of T cells in Graves' hyperthyroidism and ophthalmopathy (dated by TCRdb to about 2019). Library creation used multiplex PCR. Sequencing took place on an Illumina HiSeq 2000. The TCR beta CDR3 regions were amplified from RNA transcripts. The first round of RT-PCR for the TCR CDR3 was performed with the HTBI primer set and the Qiagen OneStep RT-PCR kit. Using fastp trimming at Q25 and MiXCR clonotype assembly, TCRdb reanalyzed the public sequencing data and kept in-frame beta chains. Each entry is one CDR3 protein sequence, shown with its most common DNA and genes. The sample records around 350,000 distinct CDR3 sequences, about a fifth of which are singletons. 3.7% of the sample comes from the top ten. The sample consisted of blood. Receptors were obtained from a woman under 30 with Graves' hyperthyroidism.

This clonotype was recorded many times. V and J are TRBV6-4 and TRBJ1-5, with D maybe TRBD1 (5 bases). The ends were cut back, 6 bases at V and 3 bases at J, with 18 bases in the middle. CDR3 length: 16 amino acids. Germline V gene data show CDR1 as MRHNA and CDR2 as SNTAGT. Here the CDR3 reads CASSATPGGVNQPQHF. CDR3 nucleotides: TGTGCCAGCAGCGCTACCCCGGGAGGGGTCAATCAGCCCCAGCATTTT.

In this sample, this clonotype turned up once. One end of the junction varies from germline; a read error may be responsible. V and J are TRBV7-3 and TRBJ2-2; tentatively, D is TRBD1 or TRBD2 (5 bases each). Germline V gives CDR1 SGHTA, CDR2 FQGTGA. The CDR3 spans 13 residues. DNA of the CDR3: TGTGCCAGCAGCTTAAGGGGCACCGGGGAGCTGTGTTTT. Translated, it gives CASSLRGTGELCF.

Written as DNA, the CDR3 is TGTGCCACCAGCAGAGGGGGGCGGGGGACGGAGACCCAGTACTTC. Its translation: CATSRGGRGTETQYF. This chain links TRBV15 with TRBJ2-5; tentatively, D is TRBD2 (7 bases). The CDR3 has 15 residues. V gave up 1 base and J gave up 5 bases, with 14 bases separating them. Per germline, CDR1 LNHNV and CDR2 YYDKDF (reference sequence).

There are a few counts of this clonotype. V gene TRBV5-4 combines with J gene TRBJ1-1, with a possible D match to TRBD1 (6 bases). The V gene's germline CDR1 is SGHNT and CDR2 YYREEE (reference sequence). The CDR3 runs to 15 residues. V dropped 5 bases and J dropped 0 bases, with 14 bases sitting between them. The CDR3 coding sequence is TGTGCCAGCAGGGGGCCGGGACATTTGAACACTGAAGCTTTCTTT. As protein: CASRGPGHLNTEAFF.

This clonotype was counted a few times. V is TRBV10-2 and J is TRBJ2-3; TRBD2 agrees at 12 bases. The germline V gene has CDR1 WSHSY and CDR2 SAAADI. The trim removed 5 bases at V and 9 bases at J, leaving 9 bases unmatched. This CDR3 contains 15 residues. The CDR3 here is CASSSTSGGRETQYF. CDR3 DNA sequence: TGCGCCAGCAGTTCGACTAGCGGGGGTAGGGAGACGCAGTATTTT.